Presented here are 29 T cell receptor beta chains from one specimen sequenced in a study of blood T cell repertoires in COVID-19 (dated by TCRdb to between 2020 and 2021). Receptors were amplified or captured by the immunoSEQ multiplex PCR assay. TCRdb retrieved this table from immuneACCESS and kept in-frame rearrangements only. Not all clones are present; in checked studies, unresolved V genes account for under half, and no reason is known for the remainder. The sample includes under 250,000 clones, with approximately 85% observed a single time. The ten biggest clones cover approximately 6.2% of the sample. The sample comprised peripheral blood. These TCRs come from a woman older than 75 with COVID-19, enrolled during active disease.

This clone was seen only a few times. V usage is TRBV19 and J usage is TRBJ1-1; D unresolved. Germline CDR1 reads LNHDA; CDR2 reads SQIVND (reference sequence). The CDR3 spans 13 residues. The ends were cut back, 5 bases at V and 1 base at J, with 8 bases in the middle. The CDR3 loop reads CASSSTQNTEAFF. For the CDR3, the DNA is TGTGCCAGTAGTTCGACACAGAACACTGAAGCTTTCTTT.

This chain connects TRBV10-2 to TRBJ2-2; D unresolved. This CDR3 is built from 15 residues. Trimming cost V 3 bases and J 4 bases, with 12 bases left between them. Germline CDR1 is WSHSY and CDR2 is SAAADI. CDR3 in amino acids: CASSESPAGTGELFF. In DNA, the CDR3 is TGCGCCAGCAGTGAATCCCCCGCAGGCACCGGGGAGCTGTTTTTT.

The V call is TRBV19, the J call TRBJ1-5; 9 nucleotides line up with TRBD1. This CDR3 is built from 14 residues. J gave up 9 bases and V 7 bases, and 10 bases lay outside the gene matches. Germline V gene lookup returns CDR1 LNHDA and CDR2 SQIVND (reference sequence). CDR3 nucleotide sequence: TGTGCCAGTACGGGGAGACAGGGGGGGTGGCCCCAGCATTTT. Protein product: CASTGRQGGWPQHF.

The CDR3 DNA follows: TGTGCCAGCAGCCGGGGACAGGGCTCTGGCTACACCTTC. Protein: CASSRGQGSGYTF. The chain carries TRBV3-1 (or the pseudogene TRBV3-2) and TRBJ1-2; 9 bases are a match to TRBD1. Germline-derived CDR1 and CDR2 are LGHDT and YNNKEL (reference sequence). Trimming removed 4 bases from V and 7 bases from J; junction bases left unmatched: 4. This CDR3 is 13 amino acids long.

The J gene is TRBJ2-5, the V gene TRBV6-2 or TRBV6-3; D perhaps matches TRBD2 (5 bases). The CDR3 sequence is 16 residues long. V gave up 0 bases and J gave up 3 bases, with 14 bases separating them. Germline assignment: CDR1 MNHEY and CDR2 SVGEGT. CDR3 in DNA: TGTGCCAGCAGTTACTCCCTGACGGGGTTGGAAGAGACCCAGTACTTC. Amino acids: CASSYSLTGLEETQYF.

The V gene is TRBV4-1, the J gene TRBJ1-6, with no clear D. Trimming stripped 3 bases from V and 6 bases from J, with 9 bases between. The germline CDR1 and CDR2 sequences are MGHRA and YSYEKL. This CDR3 contains 14 residues. The CDR3 region is CASSQFQRNSPLHF. The CDR3 DNA reads TGCGCCAGCAGCCAGTTTCAGCGTAATTCACCCCTCCACTTT.

This sequence joins TRBV24-1 and TRBJ2-1; the match to TRBD2 covers 9 bases. J was trimmed by 4 bases and V by 2 bases; bases with no gene match: 2. The CDR3 contains 15 residues. Germline lookup yields CDR1 KGHDR and CDR2 SFDVKD. The CDR3 sequence: CATSDWSGGYNEQFF. The CDR3 nucleotides are TGTGCCACCAGTGATTGGAGCGGGGGGTACAATGAGCAGTTCTTC.

V gene TRBV6-4 combines with J gene TRBJ1-1, with a possible D match to TRBD1 (5 bases). Deletions cut 4 bases from V and 0 bases from J, with 6 bases between. The CDR3 covers 13 residues. Per germline, CDR1 MRHNA and CDR2 SNTAGT. The DNA of the CDR3 is TGTGCCAGCAGTGGGACATTGAACACTGAAGCTTTCTTT. It specifies CASSGTLNTEAFF.

The CDR3 DNA reads TGTGCCAGCAGCGAGGGGGCCGGGGAGCTGTTTTTT. Translated, it gives CASSEGAGELFF. J is TRBJ2-2 and V is TRBV6-5, with D possibly being TRBD1 (6 bases). Germline V gene sequence: CDR1 MNHEY, CDR2 SVGAGI. The CDR3 covers 12 residues. The V gene lost 6 bases and the J gene lost 6 bases, with 8 bases spanning the gap.

V is TRBV10-3 and J is TRBJ1-4; no clear D gene. The CDR3 has 13 residues. The germline V and J ends were trimmed by 0 bases and 7 bases, with 6 bases remaining between them. CDR1 and CDR2 (germline): ENHRY, SYGVKD. The CDR3 reads CAISESYLEKLFF. Written as DNA, the CDR3 is TGTGCCATCAGTGAGTCATATCTTGAAAAACTGTTTTTT.

The chain employs TRBV5-1 and TRBJ2-5, with 7 bases matching TRBD1. Germline values: CDR1 SGHRS, CDR2 YFSETQ. The CDR3 contains 13 residues. The V segment lost 4 bases and the J segment 3 bases; nucleotides outside the gene matches: 3. The CDR3 DNA reads as TGCGCCAGCAGCGCCGGGACAGAAGAGACCCAGTACTTC. Protein: CASSAGTEETQYF.

The chain links TRBV5-5 to TRBJ2-7, with D possibly TRBD2 on 7 matching bases. Trimming cost V 5 bases and J 7 bases, with 16 bases left between them. Germline CDR1 and CDR2: SGHKS and YYEKEE (reference sequence). The CDR3 is 13 residues long. CDR3 nucleotides: TGTGCCAGCAGTCTGGCGGGGGCGCCAGAGCAGTACGTC. It specifies CASSLAGAPEQYV.

This clone was recorded once. The V call is TRBV4-1, the J call TRBJ1-2; the match to TRBD1 covers 8 bases. This CDR3 spans 18 amino acids. Losses at the gene ends were 1 base for V and 3 bases for J; bases not matched to a gene: 13. Germline V CDR1 and CDR2: MGHRA, YSYEKL. CDR3 region: CASSQAIQGVGGYYGYTF. CDR3 DNA: TGCGCCAGCAGCCAAGCGATACAGGGGGTGGGGGGGTACTATGGCTACACCTTC.

V usage is TRBV2 and J usage is TRBJ1-1, with D possibly TRBD1 on 5 matching bases. The CDR3 is 14 amino acids. V was shortened by 4 bases and J by 0 bases, with 9 bases between the two germline ends. Germline V gene data show CDR1 as SNHLY and CDR2 as FYNNEI. CDR3 in amino acids: CASSVGALNTEAFF. The CDR3 nucleotides read TGTGCCAGCAGTGTTGGGGCCCTGAACACTGAAGCTTTCTTT.

The chain is built from TRBV4-1 and TRBJ1-5; D possibly corresponds to TRBD1 (6 bases). Trimming left V 4 bases short and J 0 bases short, with 10 bases between. The CDR3 loop spans 15 amino acids. Germline lookup yields CDR1 MGHRA and CDR2 YSYEKL. The CDR3 here is CASSRLDSSNQPQHF. The CDR3 bases are TGCGCCAGCAGCCGTTTGGACAGTAGCAATCAGCCCCAGCATTTT.

The chain couples TRBV6-5 to TRBJ1-1, with 7 bases matching TRBD1. CDR3 length: 14 amino acids. Trimming cost V 2 bases and J 5 bases; bases outside gene matches: 5. Germline lookup yields CDR1 MNHEY and CDR2 SVGAGI. CDR3 nucleotides: TGTGCCAGCAGTTACAAGGGGGCCGGGACTGAAGCTTTCTTT. Translation gives CASSYKGAGTEAFF.

The rearrangement uses TRBV11-3 and TRBJ2-3, with a tentative D call TRBD2 (5 bases). V was cut by 5 bases and J by 3 bases, with 18 bases left in between. The CDR3 loop spans 16 amino acids. Germline V CDR1 and CDR2: SGHNT, YENEEA. In nucleotides, the CDR3 is TGTGCCAGCAGCGCGGCTGCGGGCCTCGGGACAGATACGCAGTATTTT. Protein sequence: CASSAAAGLGTDTQYF.

This chain uses TRBV7-2 with TRBJ1-2; TRBD1 aligns across 8 bases. Germline CDR1 and CDR2: SGHTA and FQGNSA. V was pared by 7 bases and J by 4 bases, with 11 bases of the junction left unmatched. This CDR3 comprises 15 residues. The CDR3 loop reads CASTEQGDSSYGYTF. The CDR3 coding sequence is TGTGCCAGCACCGAACAGGGGGACAGCTCCTATGGCTACACCTTC. The complete variable domain, with remaining parts taken from reference TRBV7-2 and TRBJ1-2, reads GAGVSQSPSNKVTEKGKDVELRCDPISGHTALYWYRQSLGQGLEFLIYFQGNSAPDKSGLPSDRFSAERTGGSVSTLTIQRTQQEDSAVYLCASTEQGDSSYGYTFGSGTRLTVV.

The chain recombines TRBV21-1 with TRBJ1-2. TRBV21-1 counts as a pseudogene. The CDR3 spans 17 residues. For the CDR3, the DNA is TGTGCCAGCAGCACAACTACCTCCGCTGAGGGCTTAGATGGCTACACCTTC. This encodes CASSTTTSAEGLDGYTF.

The table lists this clone with a count of one. The chain couples TRBV10-3 to TRBJ1-1, with D perhaps TRBD1 (5 bases). Trimming removed 3 bases from V and 2 bases from J, with 7 bases in between. The CDR3 sequence is 13 residues long. Germline CDR1 and CDR2: ENHRY and SYGVKD. The CDR3 DNA is TGTGCCATCAGTGATGACAGAAACACTGAAGCTTTCTTT. This gives the protein CAISDDRNTEAFF.

This clone occurred once. This rearrangement joins TRBV5-1 to TRBJ1-1; TRBD1 matches at 12 bases. CDR1 and CDR2 (germline): SGHRS, YFSETQ. With 4 bases clipped from V and 6 bases from J, the junction kept 4 bases outside the gene matches. This CDR3 has 14 residues. The CDR3, as DNA: TGCGCCAGCAGCCCGGGACAGGGGGCCGCTGAAGCTTTCTTT. Residues: CASSPGQGAAEAFF.

The chain employs TRBV28 and TRBJ1-2; D remains unclear. Trimming took off 4 bases at V and 4 bases at J, with 16 bases between the two ends. Germline V gene sequence: CDR1 MDHEN, CDR2 SYDVKM. The CDR3 has 15 residues. Written as DNA, the CDR3 is TGTGCCAGCAGTTCAACCGGAGGACGGGTCTATGGCTACACCTTC. Protein: CASSSTGGRVYGYTF.

The V gene is TRBV3-1 (or the pseudogene TRBV3-2), the J gene TRBJ1-1; 7 nucleotides line up with TRBD1. The length of the CDR3 is 13 residues. With V trimmed by 5 bases and J by 6 bases, 6 bases remained unmatched. Germline assignment: CDR1 LGHDT and CDR2 YNNKEL (reference sequence). The CDR3, as DNA: TGTGCCAGCAGCTCGAGACAGGGATCTGAAGCTTTCTTT. It encodes CASSSRQGSEAFF.

The V call is TRBV9, the J call TRBJ1-2, with 8 bases aligning to TRBD1. V shed 6 bases and J 0 bases; nucleotides not matched to a gene: 1. This CDR3 comprises 13 residues. CDR1 SGDLS and CDR2 YYNGEE come from the germline V gene. CDR3 sequence (DNA): TGTGCCAGCATGGGACAGGCTAACTATGGCTACACCTTC. Amino acids: CASMGQANYGYTF.

Comments on this clone: Other DNA sequences in this sample translate to the same CDR3. CDR3 DNA: TGTGCCAGCAGCTTAAATAGAGGGAACACTGAAGCTTTCTTT. It translates to CASSLNRGNTEAFF. This chain uses TRBV7-9 with TRBJ1-1; no clear D. This CDR3 has 14 residues. Germline V gene lookup returns CDR1 SEHNR and CDR2 FQNEAQ (reference sequence). V was cut by 2 bases and J by 1 base, with 8 bases left in between.

The chain joins TRBV11-2 to TRBJ1-2; 7 bases line up with TRBD1. The CDR3 covers 14 residues. V was clipped by 4 bases and J by 8 bases; unmatched bases: 10. Germline CDR1 and CDR2: SGHAT and FQNNGV. This CDR3 is CASSSRGRSGGYTF. The CDR3 bases are TGTGCCAGCAGCTCAAGGGGGCGATCTGGCGGCTACACCTTC.

V is TRBV28 and J is TRBJ1-6; TRBD1 is a possible D gene (6 bases). Trimming pared 9 bases from V and 2 bases from J, leaving 17 bases between. Looked up from germline, CDR1 is MDHEN and CDR2 is SYDVKM. The CDR3 spans 16 residues. CDR3 coding DNA: TGTGCCAGTTCGAGACCGCAGGGGCCCTATAATTCACCCCTCCACTTT. Protein product: CASSRPQGPYNSPLHF.

V usage is TRBV7-2 and J usage is TRBJ1-4; 8 bases fit TRBD1. CDR1 and CDR2 from the germline V gene are SGHTA and FQGNSA. Unmatched junction bases numbered 12, after V lost 5 bases and J lost 10 bases. The length of the CDR3 is 15 residues. CDR3 DNA sequence: TGTGCCAGCAGCCCTCAGGGGGCGCGAGGGGCAAAACTGTTTTTT. Amino acid sequence: CASSPQGARGAKLFF.

V gene TRBV5-4 combines with J gene TRBJ1-2; weak D call: TRBD1 (5 bases). The CDR3 totals 16 residues. The germline V and J ends were trimmed by 2 bases and 4 bases, with 18 bases remaining between them. Germline V gene sequence: CDR1 SGHNT, CDR2 YYREEE (reference sequence). Here the CDR3 reads CASSLNGAIPTYGYTF. CDR3 bases: TGTGCCAGCAGCTTAAATGGGGCTATACCAACCTATGGCTACACCTTC.